In its sample, the clone carrying this TCR beta chain was seen once. The germline gives CDR1 SGHTA, CDR2 FQGTGA. The CDR3 sequence is 12 residues long. Trimming took 5 bases from V and 7 from J, leaving 10 bases between them. Repertoires were generated with immunoSEQ multiplex PCR, while TCRdb's copy carries only in-frame clones and drops some. The repertoire holds 100,000 to 150,000 clones, with 65% to 85% as singletons. This specimen belongs to a study of blood T cell repertoires in COVID-19. Study at large: Acute and convalescent COVID-19 specimens originated in the United States, Italy and Spain.

Seattle cases were enrolled at active infection and followed longitudinally. This clonotype was obtained from a man aged 25 to 45 with COVID-19, enrolled during active disease. Sample: peripheral blood. The chain employs TRBV7-3 and TRBJ2-3; D is uncertain. The CDR3 DNA reads as TGTGCCAGCAGCCCAAACGGTAATACGCAGTATTTT. This sequence encodes CASSPNGNTQYF.